This TCR beta chain was found in a study of blood T cell repertoires in COVID-19. V was shortened by 1 base and J by 7 bases, with 8 bases between the two germline ends. Looked up from germline, CDR1 is SGHNT and CDR2 is YENEEA. This CDR3 comprises 13 residues. The method was immunoSEQ multiplex PCR; TCRdb's version includes in-frame clones alone and lacks a portion of them. Among about 84,000 clones listed, 83% were seen once. Material: peripheral blood. The TCR sequence derives from a woman of 80 years or more with acute or convalescent COVID-19. This chain joins TRBV11-3 and TRBJ1-5, with D unresolved. As DNA, the CDR3 is TGTGCCAGCAGCTTAGTGACGGGGCAGCCCCAGCATTTT. Amino acids: CASSLVTGQPQHF.